The sequence of this T cell receptor beta chain was determined in a study of T cells in Graves' hyperthyroidism and ophthalmopathy. Germline trimming cut 4 bases from V and 6 bases from J; bases unmatched to any gene: 2. The CDR3 loop spans 12 amino acids. From germline, CDR1 is SGHNT and CDR2 YENEEA. Amplified TCR beta CDR3 regions came from RNA transcripts. An initial round of RT-PCR targeting the TCR CDR3 relied on the HTBI primer set. TCRdb redid the calling of the multiplex PCR reads with MiXCR, one entry per CDR3 protein. Among roughly 560,000 distinct CDR3 sequences listed, roughly 15% were seen once.

Sequenced input: blood. This TCR derives from a woman in her forties with Graves' ophthalmopathy. The chain couples TRBV11-3 to TRBJ1-2; 7 bases are a match to TRBD1. In nucleotides, the CDR3 is TGTGCCAGCAGCTCAACAGGGGATGGCTACACCTTC. It codes for CASSSTGDGYTF. The full variable domain, with the rest looked up from reference TRBV11-3 and TRBJ1-2, is EAGVVQSPRYKIIEKKQPVAFWCNPISGHNTLYWYLQNLGQGPELLIRYENEEAVDDSQLPKDRFSAERLKGVDSTLKIQPAELGDSAVYLCASSSTGDGYTFGSGTRLTVV.